The sequence of this TCR beta chain was determined in a study of breast tumors, draining lymph nodes, adjacent tissues. Each CDR3 protein is one row after TCRdb ran MiXCR on the multiplex PCR reads. The table shows about 180,000 distinct CDR3 sequences, with roughly a third occurring only once. Regarding the study as a whole: Tumor repertoires ranked between lymph nodes and nontumor tissue in diversity, with V and J gene preferences.

This CDR3 is built from 16 residues. Per the germline V gene, CDR1 is KGHDR and CDR2 is SFDVKD. Trimming removed 9 bases from V and 6 bases from J; junction bases left unmatched: 15. Breast cancer patients provided tissue from their axillary draining lymph nodes. Concerning this clonotype: What it binds is unknown.

The sequenced sample was axillary lymph node tissue. The TCR comes from a female donor with breast cancer. Some clones in this sample may be carry-over from other donors' samples. The chain uses TRBV24-1 and TRBJ2-1, with TRBD2 matching over 8 bases. In DNA form, the CDR3 reads TGTGCCACCCGACCCGGCAGCGGGGGACTACTCAATGAGCAGTTCTTC. This gives the protein CATRPGSGGLLNEQFF.